The clone carrying this T cell receptor (beta chain) was detected only once. The sample belongs to a study of blood T cell repertoires in COVID-19. CDR3 length: 17 residues. Germline V gene lookup returns CDR1 SGHRS and CDR2 YFSETQ. Unmatched junction bases numbered 8, after V lost 2 bases and J lost 0 bases. Some clones are missing from TCRdb's copy, which holds only in-frame ones; the method was immunoSEQ multiplex PCR. Of over 25,000 clones listed, over 75% are singletons. Material: peripheral blood. V usage is TRBV5-1 and J usage is TRBJ1-2; 9 positions match TRBD1. The origin of this receptor is a woman aged 60-70 years with active COVID-19. Here the CDR3 reads CASSLKTGQGANYGYTF. For the CDR3, the DNA is TGCGCCAGCAGCTTAAAAACGGGACAGGGAGCTAACTATGGCTACACCTTC.